The T cell receptor (beta chain) under discussion was sequenced for a study of cytomegalovirus exposure and HLA in healthy donors. The PCR was carried out with 60 Vbeta primers and 13 Jbeta primers. Sequenced by immunoSEQ multiplex PCR; TCRdb stores in-frame clones only, minus some. Of 140,000 to 150,000 clones in the sample, 65% to 90% were seen once. The V end was cut by 5 bases, the J end by 0 bases, with 8 bases between. CDR1 and CDR2 from the germline V gene are SGHTA and FQGNSA. The CDR3 extends over 15 amino acids. Sequenced material: PBMCs. The chain carries TRBV7-2 and TRBJ1-6, with a weak D call TRBD1 (5 bases). This TCR came from a woman in her twenties or thirties in good health and CMV-seronegative. The CDR3 nucleotides are TGTGCCAGCAGCCTCGACAGCTCCTATAATTCACCCCTCCACTTT. This gives the protein CASSLDSSYNSPLHF.